One TCR beta chain is described in this entry. Its antigen is unidentified. This record belongs to a study of CD8+ T cells in alopecia areata. Following extraction, RNA underwent reverse transcription to cDNA, which served as the sequencing template. Profiling relied on immunoSEQ multiplex PCR, and the TCRdb table lists in-frame clones only, not all of them. The sample lists some 150,000 clones; more than 45% were seen once. CDR3 size: 15 residues. Germline CDR1 reads SGHTA; CDR2 reads FQGNSA. The ends were cut back, 5 bases at V and 7 bases at J, with 20 bases in the middle. Regarding the study as a whole: Among the cells sequenced in scalp samples are also the resident alphabeta T cells of normal skin. Relative to normal scalp, lesional scalp, especially alopecia totalis/universalis, showed higher clonality.

Specimens obtained from alopecia areata patients comprised lesional scalp punch biopsies and peripheral blood. The TCR was taken from a human donor with alopecia areata. The chain carries TRBV7-2 and TRBJ1-1; a weak D match, TRBD1 (6 bases). The input for sequencing was CD8+ T cells sorted from blood, taken at week 0. The CDR3 DNA follows: TGTGCCAGCAGCCGCTGGGGTGCCGACAGGAGTGAAGCTTTCTTT. Its protein is CASSRWGADRSEAFF.